The 14 T cell receptor beta chains below come from one sample, sequenced in a study of read filtering for tumor transcriptome and immune sequencing. Molecular barcoded adaptors covering alpha/delta and beta/gamma chains were used on 400 ng RNA. From the reads, TCRdb called clonotypes with MiXCR, one entry per CDR3 protein. The sample lists tens of thousands of distinct CDR3 sequences, approximately 15% occurring once. Specimen: a population of CD138-negative cells sorted from bone marrow. The receptors originated from a donor over 35 with multiple myeloma.

The table lists this clonotype with many counts. J is TRBJ1-1 and V is TRBV5-6; D is unclear. Germline lookup yields CDR1 SGHDT and CDR2 YYEEEE. The CDR3 consists of 15 residues. Trimming left V 5 bases short and J 0 bases short, with 14 bases between. The CDR3 nucleotides are TGTGCCAGCAGGGTGGGGTCCAGTCTGAACACTGAAGCTTTCTTT. It translates to CASRVGSSLNTEAFF.

Comment on this clonotype: This may come from a read error, since a much larger clone is one base off. In this CDR3 the conserved last residue, phenylalanine or tryptophan, is missing, so a read error is likely. The chain employs TRBV29-1 and TRBJ2-2; 11 bases are a match to TRBD1. There are 15 residues in the CDR3. After removal of 1 base from V and 10 bases from J, the junction contained 8 bases not matched to a gene. The germline CDR1 and CDR2 sequences are SQVTM and ANQGSEA. The DNA for the CDR3 is TGCAGCGTTGAAGGCCGGGACAGGGGGTTTGTGGAGCTGTTTTTA. It translates to CSVEGRDRGFVELFL.

Only a few counts were recorded for this clonotype. CDR3 region: CSAREGAGESYNEQFF. Here the CDR3 DNA reads TGCAGTGCTAGAGAAGGTGCGGGAGAATCCTACAATGAGCAGTTCTTC. The chain is built from TRBV20-1 and TRBJ2-1, with 7 bases identical to TRBD2. V trimming: 0 bases; J trimming: 1 base; junction bases outside the gene matches: 6. This CDR3 has 16 residues. The germline CDR1 and CDR2 sequences are DFQATT and SNEGSKA (reference sequence).

In its sample, this clonotype was seen many times. The chain joins TRBV12-3 or TRBV12-4 to TRBJ2-1, with 7 bases aligning to TRBD1. There are 16 residues in the CDR3. With 5 bases clipped from V and 5 bases from J, the junction kept 12 bases outside the gene matches. CDR3 in DNA: TGTGCCAGCAGTCCACGCCAGGGGGATTCCCACAATGAGCAGTTCTTC. Amino acid sequence: CASSPRQGDSHNEQFF.

This clonotype was seen at least ten times. The chain combines TRBV20-1 with TRBJ2-7; 7 bases are shared with TRBD2. Trimming cost V 2 bases and J 1 base; bases outside gene matches: 8. The germline gives CDR1 DFQATT, CDR2 SNEGSKA (reference sequence). The CDR3 is 15 residues long. The DNA of the CDR3 is TGCAGTGCTAGACCCAGCGGGAAAAAGTCCTACGAGCAGTACTTC. This translates into CSARPSGKKSYEQYF.

On this clonotype itself: A much more abundant neighbour one base away suggests this may be a read error. The chain carries TRBV7-9 and TRBJ2-2, with D perhaps TRBD1 (5 bases). CDR1 is SEHNR and CDR2 is FQNEAQ in the germline V gene (reference sequence). CDR3 length: 14 amino acids. The CDR3 is CACSLTGNTGELFF. CDR3 bases: TGTGCCTGCAGCTTAACAGGGAACACCGGGGAGCTGTTTTTT.

In its sample, this clonotype was seen many times. The rearrangement uses TRBV29-1 and TRBJ2-5; D is possibly TRBD1 (8 bases). V lost 5 bases and J lost 7, with 14 bases in between. CDR3 length: 12 residues. Germline CDR1 SQVTM, CDR2 ANQGSEA. CDR3 in amino acids: CSVPDREGTQYF. The CDR3 DNA reads as TGCAGCGTTCCGGACAGGGAGGGGACCCAGTACTTC.

This clonotype was seen at least ten times. The chain combines TRBV28 with TRBJ2-7, with 13 bases that match TRBD2. CDR1 is MDHEN and CDR2 is SYDVKM in the germline V gene. The CDR3 consists of 15 residues. Trimming at V came to 4 bases and at J to 5 bases, leaving 5 bases not matched to a gene. CDR3 DNA sequence: TGTGCCAGCAGTTACCCCGGGACTAGCGGGAACGAGCAGTACTTC. It is translated as CASSYPGTSGNEQYF.

This clonotype has at least ten counts. This chain connects TRBV7-9 to TRBJ1-1; 7 bases are a match to TRBD1. Germline values: CDR1 SEHNR, CDR2 FQNEAQ (reference sequence). The length of the CDR3 is 14 residues. Germline trimming cut 3 bases from V and 0 bases from J; bases unmatched to any gene: 1. CDR3 sequence: CASSFDRVNTEAFF. The CDR3 bases are TGTGCCAGCAGCTTTGACAGGGTGAACACTGAAGCTTTCTTT.

At least ten counts were recorded for this clonotype. The chain recombines TRBV10-1 with TRBJ2-7, with TRBD2 matching 8 bases. V shed 3 bases and J 3 bases; nucleotides not matched to a gene: 4. CDR3 length: 14 residues. Germline CDR1 and CDR2: WNHNN and SYGVQD (reference sequence). For the CDR3, the DNA is TGCGCCAGCAGTGAAGGGGGACTAGGCTACGAGCAGTACTTC. It specifies CASSEGGLGYEQYF.

The rearrangement uses TRBV18 and TRBJ1-3, with D tentatively TRBD1 (6 bases). CDR1 is KGHSH, CDR2 LQKENI, per germline. The CDR3 spans 18 residues. With 2 bases removed from V and 0 bases from J, the gap between germline ends came to 17 bases. Here the CDR3 DNA reads TGTGCCAGCTCACCAAGGGACCGAACAGGGAACTCTGGAAACACCATATATTTT. This codes for CASSPRDRTGNSGNTIYF.

This clonotype showed up many times. V usage is TRBV29-1 and J usage is TRBJ1-1; D is unresolved. The germline V gene encodes CDR1 SQVTM and CDR2 ANQGSEA. This CDR3 has 12 amino acids. Trimming shortened V by 3 bases and J by 0 bases, and 5 bases separated the two germline ends. The chain's CDR3 is CSVEDVNTEAFF. The CDR3, as DNA: TGCAGCGTTGAGGACGTGAACACTGAAGCTTTCTTT.

The sample holds many counts of this clonotype. The chain couples TRBV28 to TRBJ1-2, with TRBD1 as a possible D gene (5 bases). V was shortened by 6 bases and J by 4 bases, with 15 bases between the two germline ends. Per germline, CDR1 MDHEN and CDR2 SYDVKM. This CDR3 comprises 14 residues. CDR3 amino acids: CASRRWGPLYGYTF. CDR3 sequence (DNA): TGTGCCAGCAGGCGTTGGGGCCCCCTCTATGGCTACACCTTC.

About this clonotype itself: A single base separates this from a much larger clone, so it may be a read error. The rearrangement links TRBV6-6 to TRBJ2-5; D perhaps matches TRBD2 (6 bases). CDR1 and CDR2 (germline): MNHNY, SVGAGI (reference sequence). The CDR3 has 14 amino acids. In DNA form, the CDR3 reads TGTGCCAGCCGTTACCCGGGAGTCGAAGAGACCCAGTACTTC. Its translation: CASRYPGVEETQYF.